The 23 T cell receptor beta chains presented below share a single source sample, sequenced in a study of post-analysis software for immune sequencing data (dated by TCRdb to 2015 to 2017). Study-wide conclusions, independent of this receptor: Roughly 5 TRBV segments, including TRBV5-6, TRBV5-1 and TRBV20-1, were significantly more frequent in patients than controls.

The library was produced with PCR. The instrument given in TCRdb is Illumina HiSeq 2500. To reduce PCR and sequencing biases, unique molecular identifiers were incorporated into the TCR beta cDNA libraries. TCRdb redid the processing of the public reads, applying fastp at Q25 and MiXCR, and retained in-frame beta chains. A single entry per CDR3 protein holds the most common genes and DNA from its merged rows. The sample includes 750,000 to 900,000 distinct CDR3 sequences, with roughly 50% observed a single time. The top ten hold roughly 5.2% of the sample. Their cognate antigens are unknown. The sequencing input was blood. These receptors all come from a girl between 10 and 17 years old with multiple sclerosis.

The rearrangement links TRBV5-1 to TRBJ2-1; 7 bases line up with TRBD2. The CDR3 covers 14 residues. J gave up 5 bases and V 2 bases, and 4 bases lay outside the gene matches. Germline values: CDR1 SGHRS, CDR2 YFSETQ. The CDR3 is CASSFRGRDNEQFF. The CDR3 region has the DNA TGCGCCAGCAGCTTTCGAGGGAGGGACAATGAGCAGTTCTTC.

In DNA form, the CDR3 reads TGTGCCAGCAGCTATCTAGGGACTAGCGGATCCTCAATGGCAGATACGCAGTATTTT. This codes for CASSYLGTSGSSMADTQYF. This chain connects TRBV7-2 to TRBJ2-3; TRBD2 matches at 11 bases. V lost 4 bases and J lost 4; bases outside the gene matches: 16. CDR1 is SGHTA, CDR2 FQGNSA, per germline. The CDR3 has 19 residues.

The rearrangement links TRBV6-5 to TRBJ1-2; TRBD1 matches at 7 bases. Germline V gene lookup returns CDR1 MNHEY and CDR2 SVGAGI. V shed 0 bases and J 6 bases; nucleotides not matched to a gene: 16. The CDR3 is 18 residues long. CDR3 bases: TGTGCCAGCAGTTACTCGAATGGGGCAGGGGGAAATAGGGATGGCTACACCTTC. The encoded protein is CASSYSNGAGGNRDGYTF.

The chain links TRBV5-1 to TRBJ1-1, with D possibly matching TRBD1 (5 bases). Germline V gene data show CDR1 as SGHRS and CDR2 as YFSETQ. CDR3 length: 12 amino acids. V gave up 4 bases and J gave up 6 bases, with 10 bases separating them. The CDR3 region has the DNA TGCGCCAGCAGCGTTAGGGGCTCTGAAGCTTTCTTT. As protein: CASSVRGSEAFF.

This clonotype was observed a few times. A single base separates this from a much larger clone, so it may be a read error. The V and J genes are TRBV4-1 and TRBJ2-5; D might be TRBD1 or TRBD2, each matching 5 bases. V lost 0 bases, J lost 11 bases, and 25 bases lay in between. There are 17 residues in the CDR3. Germline lookup yields CDR1 MGHRA and CDR2 YSYEKL. In DNA form, the CDR3 reads TGCGCCAGCAGCCAAGAAGGTCCGGGACGTTCCTACAATGAGCAGTACTTC. Translated, it gives CASSQEGPGRSYNEQYF.

J is TRBJ2-7 and V is TRBV12-3 or TRBV12-4; 9 positions agree with TRBD2. CDR3 size: 17 residues. V lost 2 bases to trimming and J lost 0 bases; unmatched junction nucleotides: 8. The CDR3 spells CASSLQPSGVSSYEQYF. CDR3 DNA: TGTGCCAGCAGTTTACAACCTAGCGGGGTCAGCTCCTACGAGCAGTACTTC.

This clonotype was counted between two and nine times. The chain uses TRBV12-3 or TRBV12-4 and TRBJ2-7; D unresolved. V lost 5 bases and J lost 7, with 12 bases in between. The CDR3 spans 12 residues. The CDR3 loop reads CASSPDPMEQYF. DNA of the CDR3: TGTGCCAGCAGTCCGGACCCGATGGAGCAGTACTTC.

This chain connects TRBV5-1 to TRBJ2-7, with D possibly matching TRBD1 (5 bases). Germline lookup yields CDR1 SGHRS and CDR2 YFSETQ. This CDR3 is built from 15 residues. V was trimmed by 4 bases and J by 5 bases, leaving 19 bases between them. CDR3 coding DNA: TGCGCCAGCAGCCCCGGAAGGGATCAGGGCCACGAGCAGTACTTC. Protein: CASSPGRDQGHEQYF.

This clonotype has a handful of counts. The rearrangement joins TRBV10-3 to TRBJ1-2; D is perhaps TRBD1 (5 bases). The CDR3 sequence is 13 residues long. Trimming shortened V by 5 bases and J by 3 bases, and 10 bases separated the two germline ends. CDR1 is ENHRY, CDR2 SYGVKD, per germline. CDR3 residues: CAISPQGYYGYTF. CDR3 coding DNA: TGTGCCATCAGTCCTCAGGGTTACTATGGCTACACCTTC.

This clonotype was counted a few times. The rearrangement links TRBV27 to TRBJ2-3; D not certain. The V end lost 6 bases, the J end lost 6 bases, and 10 bases lay between the germline ends. This CDR3 has 12 amino acids. Germline CDR1 MNHEY, CDR2 SMNVEV (reference sequence). The CDR3 loop is CASSPGWDTQYF. CDR3 nucleotide sequence: TGTGCCAGCAGCCCCGGCTGGGATACGCAGTATTTT.

In this sample, this clonotype turned up a few times. The chain joins TRBV6-2 or TRBV6-3 to TRBJ1-2; 9 bases line up with TRBD1. The trim removed 2 bases at V and 9 bases at J, leaving 7 bases unmatched. Germline V gives CDR1 MNHEY, CDR2 SVGEGT. The CDR3 sequence is 14 residues long. The CDR3 sequence is CASSYPPGQGSYTF. CDR3 bases: TGTGCCAGCAGTTACCCTCCGGGACAGGGAAGCTACACCTTC.

The chain uses TRBV7-3 and TRBJ2-1; TRBD2 is a possible D gene (7 bases). V was clipped by 5 bases and J by 8 bases, with 19 bases between them. Germline V gene data show CDR1 as SGHTA and CDR2 as FQGTGA. This CDR3 is built from 15 residues. The CDR3 nucleotides read TGTGCCAGCAGCAGGAGGGGGGGGTCTTGCGATGAGCAGTTCTTC. It specifies CASSRRGGSCDEQFF.

This chain connects TRBV29-1 to TRBJ2-6; D is perhaps TRBD2 (6 bases). The V end was cut by 6 bases, the J end by 0 bases, with 6 bases between. Looked up from germline, CDR1 is SQVTM and CDR2 is ANQGSEA. The CDR3 sequence is 13 residues long. This CDR3 reads CSVRGSGANVLTF. In nucleotides, the CDR3 is TGCAGCGTGCGGGGCTCTGGGGCCAACGTCCTGACTTTC. The whole variable domain, filled in from reference TRBV29-1 and TRBJ2-6, reads SAVISQKPSRDICQRGTSLTIQCQVDSQVTMMFWYRQQPGQSLTLIATANQGSEATYESGFVIDKFPISRPNLTFSTLTVSNMSPEDSSIYLCSVRGSGANVLTFGAGSRLTVL.

The V call is TRBV28, the J call TRBJ1-4; TRBD1 agrees at 7 bases. V dropped 5 bases and J dropped 7; count of bases not matched to a gene: 10. Germline CDR1 is MDHEN and CDR2 is SYDVKM. The CDR3 has 15 amino acids. CDR3 residues: CASSTATGWGEKLFF. The CDR3 DNA reads TGTGCCAGCAGTACAGCGACAGGGTGGGGTGAAAAACTGTTTTTT.

The chain employs TRBV6-1 and TRBJ2-7; TRBD1 matches 7 bases. The trim removed 2 bases at V and 3 bases at J, leaving 7 bases unmatched. The CDR3 runs to 15 residues. The V gene's germline CDR1 is MNHNS and CDR2 SASEGT. DNA of the CDR3: TGTGCCAGCAGTGAACGACAGGGAACCGGCTACGAGCAGTACTTC. Amino acids: CASSERQGTGYEQYF.

The chain is built from TRBV28 and TRBJ2-4; D is perhaps TRBD1 (6 bases). The J call could be wrong; TRBJ2-7 is a better fit for the DNA end. Per germline, CDR1 MDHEN and CDR2 SYDVKM. The CDR3 length is 15 residues. The DNA for the CDR3 is TGTGCCAGCACTAGTCCCGGGACACAGAGTTACGAGCAGTACTTC. Residues: CASTSPGTQSYEQYF.

A few counts support this clonotype. V usage is TRBV12-3 or TRBV12-4 and J usage is TRBJ2-7; unclear D gene. Trimming took 0 bases from V and 6 from J, leaving 9 bases between them. The CDR3 is made up of 13 amino acids. The CDR3, as DNA: TGTGCCAGCAGTTTAGCGCTAATGGGCGAGCAGTACTTC. It yields the protein CASSLALMGEQYF.

This clonotype was found a few times. V usage is TRBV20-1 and J usage is TRBJ2-7, with 8 bases fitting TRBD2. Germline V gene data show CDR1 as DFQATT and CDR2 as SNEGSKA (reference sequence). Losses at the gene ends were 5 bases for V and 3 bases for J; bases not matched to a gene: 9. The CDR3 length is 14 residues. The CDR3 sequence: CSASSVSGDYEQYF. The CDR3 DNA reads TGCAGTGCTTCGTCGGTTAGCGGGGACTACGAGCAGTACTTC.

This chain's CDR3 is CSAPKLAGGDTQYF. In DNA form, the CDR3 reads TGCAGTGCTCCCAAACTAGCGGGAGGAGATACGCAGTATTTT. This chain connects TRBV20-1 to TRBJ2-3; TRBD2 aligns across 12 bases. After removal of 5 bases from V and 5 bases from J, the junction contained 5 bases not matched to a gene. Germline V gives CDR1 DFQATT, CDR2 SNEGSKA (reference sequence). The CDR3 totals 14 residues.

This CDR3 is CASSPHRGSSYELYF. The CDR3 nucleotides are TGTGCCAGCAGCCCTCACAGGGGTAGCTCCTACGAGCTGTACTTC. This chain uses TRBV21-1 with TRBJ2-7; the table's TRBD1 call for D was not verified on the DNA. TRBV21-1 is classified as a pseudogene. The CDR3 is 15 residues long.

The rearrangement uses TRBV7-8 and TRBJ1-6, with a possible D match to TRBD1 (6 bases). V was shortened by 5 bases and J by 10 bases, with 24 bases between the two germline ends. The CDR3 is made up of 17 amino acids. The V gene's germline CDR1 is SGHVS and CDR2 FQNEAQ. DNA of the CDR3: TGTGCCAGCAGCAATATGAGGACAGTCACAAACGGGTCACCCCTCCACTTT. Its translation is CASSNMRTVTNGSPLHF.

The chain recombines TRBV20-1 with TRBJ2-1, with TRBD1 matching 8 bases. The junction had 6 bases not matched to a gene; V was cut back by 6 bases and J by 2 bases. The CDR3 extends over 14 amino acids. The germline CDR1 and CDR2 sequences are DFQATT and SNEGSKA (reference sequence). The CDR3 DNA sequence: TGCAGTGCGTCCAGGACAGGGCCCTACAATGAGCAGTTCTTC. Its translation is CSASRTGPYNEQFF.

This clonotype was detected once. The genes are TRBV7-8 and TRBJ2-1, with 9 positions matching TRBD1. Germline-derived CDR1 and CDR2 are SGHVS and FQNEAQ. Losses at the gene ends were 6 bases for V and 7 bases for J; bases not matched to a gene: 13. CDR3 length: 16 amino acids. DNA of the CDR3: TGTGCCAGCAGTCCCTCCAGGACAGGGGATCTGAATGAGCAGTTCTTC. It yields the protein CASSPSRTGDLNEQFF.